This T cell receptor (beta chain) was recorded in a study of OX40 agonist ivuxolimab in advanced cancers. The overall study: Dose-escalation patients' cancers were hepatocellular carcinoma, melanoma, renal cell or head and neck cancer.

This clone was recorded many times. Only in-frame clones appear in the TCRdb table, and some are missing; sequencing was by immunoSEQ multiplex PCR. The profile shows tens of thousands of clones, 83% of them singletons. This CDR3 has 15 amino acids. V was trimmed by 0 bases and J by 0 bases, leaving 10 bases between them. Germline CDR1 is SGHDT and CDR2 is YYEEEE. Blood samples were obtained at baseline, cycle 4 day 1, and cycle 7 day 1. The sequencing used CD4+ or CD8+ T cells sorted from blood, collected in a trial of the OX40 agonist ivuxolimab. The gene calls are TRBV5-6 and TRBJ2-7; no firm D call. This TCR was sampled from an adult with an advanced solid tumor such as melanoma, head and neck, liver or kidney cancer. CDR3 bases: TGTGCCAGCAGCTTGGACTGGATTAGCTCCTACGAGCAGTACTTC. This gives the protein CASSLDWISSYEQYF.